One and the same sample provided the 5 T cell receptor beta chains below, sequenced in a study of blood T cell repertoires in COVID-19. The table came from immunoSEQ multiplex PCR; TCRdb's copy has only in-frame clones and leaves some out. The sample includes over 150,000 clones, about 79% of them seen just once. The sequenced material came from peripheral blood. These receptors were collected from a human donor in a cohort sampled during active COVID-19.

The chain combines TRBV19 with TRBJ1-1; the D gene is possibly TRBD1 (6 bases). Germline CDR1 and CDR2: LNHDA and SQIVND (reference sequence). There are 16 residues in the CDR3. Trimming pared 5 bases from V and 5 bases from J, leaving 21 bases between. CDR3 bases: TGTGCCAGTAGTGCTCCGGGGGCATCGGGGGGTACTGAAGCTTTCTTT. It encodes CASSAPGASGGTEAFF.

This chain uses TRBV4-1 with TRBJ2-5; 8 bases map to TRBD1. Germline-derived CDR1 and CDR2 are MGHRA and YSYEKL. V shed 2 bases, J shed 2 bases, and the junction held 7 bases outside the gene matches. The CDR3 totals 16 residues. CDR3 amino acids: CASSQRGTGPQETQYF. The CDR3 region has the DNA TGCGCCAGCAGCCAAAGGGGGACAGGACCTCAAGAGACCCAGTACTTC.

This rearrangement joins TRBV21-1 to TRBJ2-1; the table calls TRBD2, which could not be checked here. TRBV21-1 counts as a pseudogene. The CDR3 covers 16 residues. CDR3 in amino acids: CASSKVPSGQYNEQFF. DNA of the CDR3: TGTGCCAGCAGCAAAGTGCCTAGCGGACAGTACAATGAGCAGTTCTTC.

The V and J genes are TRBV7-9 and TRBJ1-2, with 8 bases matching TRBD1. The germline CDR1 and CDR2 sequences are SEHNR and FQNEAQ (reference sequence). The CDR3 has 14 amino acids. The junction had 6 bases not matched to a gene; V was cut back by 5 bases and J by 4 bases. In nucleotides, the CDR3 is TGTGCCAGCAGCCCCCAGGGGGCGGGCTATGGCTACACCTTC. Translation: CASSPQGAGYGYTF.

The chain carries TRBV19 and TRBJ2-3; possibly TRBD1 for D (5 bases). This CDR3 is built from 15 residues. The germline V and J ends were trimmed by 2 bases and 4 bases, with 13 bases remaining between them. The germline CDR1 and CDR2 sequences are LNHDA and SQIVND (reference sequence). For the CDR3, the DNA is TGTGCCAGTAGTATACAGGGTCTTTTTGCAGATACGCAGTATTTT. It codes for CASSIQGLFADTQYF.